This T cell receptor (beta chain) was retrieved from a study of tumor-infiltrating lymphocytes in primary liver carcinoma. The overall study: Treatment of the patients' primary liver carcinoma consisted of surgical resection.

A constant-region primer primed TCR beta cDNA synthesis from 450 to 550 ng of total RNA. Sequencing libraries for TCR beta derived from three nested multiplex PCR rounds that used slightly modified ARM-PCR. TRBV1-TRBV30 forward primers paired with a C-beta reverse primer were used in the first two PCR rounds, which ran roughly 9 cycles each. From the multiplex PCR reads, TCRdb called clonotypes with MiXCR, one entry per CDR3 protein. The profile shows approximately 300,000 distinct CDR3 sequences, 55% to 65% of them singletons. This clonotype was detected only a few times. Germline CDR1 reads MDHEN; CDR2 reads SYDVKM. This CDR3 is built from 11 residues. Trimming left V 3 bases short and J 5 bases short, with 4 bases between. In addition to blood RNA drawn from unsorted whole blood, germline DNA was extracted.

The source is a man in his forties or fifties with primary liver carcinoma and hepatitis B virus infection. Sequenced sample: peripheral blood. The chain links TRBV28 to TRBJ2-5; unclear D gene. The CDR3 here is CASSFEETQYF. For the CDR3, the DNA is TGTGCCAGCAGTTTTGAGGAGACCCAGTACTTC.